The next 7 T cell receptor beta chains were all read from a single sample in a study of T cell responses to AZD1222 COVID-19 vaccine. The data were produced by immunoSEQ multiplex PCR, yet TCRdb's version contains in-frame clones alone and is incomplete. This table has some 150,000 clones, 88% appearing once. This sample comprised peripheral blood, obtained 28 days after the second dose of the MenACWY control vaccine. The receptors derive from an adult who received the MenACWY meningococcal vaccine as a control.

The rearrangement links TRBV10-3 to TRBJ1-6; 7 bases fit TRBD1. The V gene's germline CDR1 is ENHRY and CDR2 SYGVKD. The CDR3 has 15 residues. J lost 9 bases, V lost 4 bases, and 9 bases had no gene match. The CDR3 spells CAISAATGLASPLHF. The CDR3 coding sequence is TGTGCCATCAGTGCTGCGACAGGGCTGGCTTCACCCCTCCACTTT.

The V call is TRBV29-1, the J call TRBJ2-3; 13 nucleotides line up with TRBD2. The CDR3 extends over 13 amino acids. Germline CDR1 and CDR2: SQVTM and ANQGSEA. V lost 6 bases to trimming and J lost 6 bases; unmatched junction nucleotides: 3. CDR3 coding DNA: TGCAGCGTCCGACTAGCGGGGGGTGATACGCAGTATTTT. Translation gives CSVRLAGGDTQYF.

V is TRBV5-1 and J is TRBJ2-2; tentatively, D is TRBD1 or TRBD2 (5 bases each). V lost 0 bases to trimming and J lost 4 bases, with 10 bases between them. Per the germline V gene, CDR1 is SGHRS and CDR2 is YFSETQ. This CDR3 is 15 amino acids long. The CDR3 region is CASSLARGATGELFF. CDR3 in DNA: TGCGCCAGCAGCTTGGCGAGGGGTGCCACCGGGGAGCTGTTTTTT.

The rearrangement links TRBV5-5 to TRBJ2-7; perhaps TRBD1 as D (5 bases). Germline values: CDR1 SGHKS, CDR2 YYEKEE (reference sequence). Trimming removed 0 bases from V and 0 bases from J, with 7 bases in between. This CDR3 region has 14 residues. The CDR3 sequence is CASSLGTPSYEQYF. The CDR3 region has the DNA TGTGCCAGCAGCTTGGGGACACCCTCCTACGAGCAGTACTTC.

The chain recombines TRBV19 with TRBJ1-5; 7 nucleotides line up with TRBD1. V trimming: 3 bases; J trimming: 2 bases; junction bases outside the gene matches: 19. Germline V gene data show CDR1 as LNHDA and CDR2 as SQIVND (reference sequence). There are 20 residues in the CDR3. The chain's CDR3 is CASSIVLIARRGRGNQPQHF. The CDR3, as DNA: TGTGCCAGTAGTATCGTCTTAATAGCCCGAAGGGGGCGCGGCAATCAGCCCCAGCATTTT.

The rearrangement joins TRBV6-5 to TRBJ1-6, with D uncertain. V was shortened by 6 bases and J by 7 bases, with 10 bases between the two germline ends. Germline V gives CDR1 MNHEY, CDR2 SVGAGI. This CDR3 is built from 13 residues. CDR3 region: CASSPDINSPLHF. CDR3 DNA sequence: TGTGCCAGCAGCCCCGACATCAATTCACCCCTCCACTTT.

In its sample, this clone was seen once. The V gene is TRBV28, the J gene TRBJ1-1; no clear D gene. The V gene lost 6 bases and the J gene lost 6 bases, with 17 bases spanning the gap. In germline, CDR1 is MDHEN, CDR2 SYDVKM. The CDR3 totals 14 residues. CDR3 coding DNA: TGTGCCAGCAGCTCCAAGGAGAGGGCTCCTGAAGCTTTCTTT. It encodes CASSSKERAPEAFF.